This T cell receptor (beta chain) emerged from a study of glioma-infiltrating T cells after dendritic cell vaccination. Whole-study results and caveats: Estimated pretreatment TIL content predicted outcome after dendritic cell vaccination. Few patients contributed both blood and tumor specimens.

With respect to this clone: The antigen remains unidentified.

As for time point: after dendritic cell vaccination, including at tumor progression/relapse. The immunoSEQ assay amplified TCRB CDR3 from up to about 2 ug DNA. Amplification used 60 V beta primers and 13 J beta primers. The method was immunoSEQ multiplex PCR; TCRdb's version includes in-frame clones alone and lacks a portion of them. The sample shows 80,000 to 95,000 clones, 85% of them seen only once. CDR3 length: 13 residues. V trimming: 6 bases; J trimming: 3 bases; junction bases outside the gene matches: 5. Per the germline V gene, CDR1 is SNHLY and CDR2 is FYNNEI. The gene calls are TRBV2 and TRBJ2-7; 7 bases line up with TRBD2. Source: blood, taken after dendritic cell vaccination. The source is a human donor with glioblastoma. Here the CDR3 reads CASRAGIDYEQYF. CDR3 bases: TGTGCCAGCAGAGCGGGAATTGACTACGAGCAGTACTTC.